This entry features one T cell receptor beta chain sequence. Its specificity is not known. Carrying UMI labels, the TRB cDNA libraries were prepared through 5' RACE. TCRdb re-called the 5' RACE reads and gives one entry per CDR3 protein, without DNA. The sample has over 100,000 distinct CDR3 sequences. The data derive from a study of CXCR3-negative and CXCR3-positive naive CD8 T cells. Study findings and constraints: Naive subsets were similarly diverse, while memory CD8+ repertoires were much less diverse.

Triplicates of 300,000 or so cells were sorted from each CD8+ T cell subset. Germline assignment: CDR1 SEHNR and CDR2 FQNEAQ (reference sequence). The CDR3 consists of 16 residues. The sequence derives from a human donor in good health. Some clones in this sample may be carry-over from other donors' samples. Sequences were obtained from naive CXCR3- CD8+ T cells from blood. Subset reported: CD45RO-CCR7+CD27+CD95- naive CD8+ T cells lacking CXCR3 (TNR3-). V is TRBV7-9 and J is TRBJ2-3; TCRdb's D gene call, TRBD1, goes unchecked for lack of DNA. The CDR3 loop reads CASSPPRGQGPDTQYF.